What follows are 24 T cell receptor beta chains derived from one specimen sequenced in a study of shared clonotypes between healthy human individuals. Sequencing used immunoSEQ multiplex PCR; TCRdb keeps in-frame clones, though not all of them. The data contain about 610,000 clones, approximately 96% of them singletons. Naive CD8 isolation took CD45RO-negative cells positively selected for CCR7 and excluded terminally differentiated effector memory CD45RA+ cells. The sequencing sample was made of naive CD8+ T cells sorted from blood. The receptors stem from a woman between 25 and 40 years old in good health.

The rearrangement links TRBV7-9 to TRBJ1-1, with D perhaps matching TRBD1 (5 bases). The CDR3 sequence is 12 residues long. Looked up from germline, CDR1 is SEHNR and CDR2 is FQNEAQ (reference sequence). The V gene lost 5 bases and the J gene lost 7 bases, with 11 bases spanning the gap. CDR3 protein: CASSTPGGEAFF. In DNA form, the CDR3 reads TGTGCCAGCAGCACCCCGGGGGGTGAAGCTTTCTTT.

This chain links TRBV7-2 with TRBJ1-6; the D is unclear. The CDR3 is 12 amino acids. Germline CDR1 reads SGHTA; CDR2 reads FQGNSA. Trimming shortened V by 3 bases and J by 10 bases, and 7 bases separated the two germline ends. The CDR3 DNA is TGTGCCAGCAGCTTTGTGGGGTCACCCCTCCACTTT. Protein product: CASSFVGSPLHF.

In DNA, the CDR3 is TGTGCCAGCAGCTTGATGGGAGGGCCCGGGGGAGACACCATATATTTT. Translated, it gives CASSLMGGPGGDTIYF. The chain recombines TRBV5-4 with TRBJ1-3; perhaps TRBD1 as D (5 bases). CDR3 length: 16 residues. The ends were cut back, 1 base at V and 8 bases at J, with 19 bases in the middle. Per germline, CDR1 SGHNT and CDR2 YYREEE (reference sequence).

V is TRBV15 and J is TRBJ2-1; no reliable D call. V was clipped by 4 bases and J by 12 bases, with 16 bases between them. CDR1 is LNHNV, CDR2 YYDKDF, per germline (reference sequence). CDR3 length: 13 amino acids. This chain's CDR3 is CATSNPPWLGQFF. In DNA, the CDR3 is TGTGCCACCAGCAATCCCCCGTGGCTGGGGCAGTTCTTC.

The V and J genes are TRBV10-3 and TRBJ1-2, with 8 bases that match TRBD1. V trimming: 4 bases; J trimming: 3 bases; junction bases outside the gene matches: 4. CDR1 is ENHRY and CDR2 is SYGVKD in the germline V gene. The CDR3 has 14 residues. The CDR3 coding sequence is TGTGCCATCAGTGGGGACAGGTGGGACTATGGCTACACCTTC. Protein: CAISGDRWDYGYTF.

V is TRBV5-8 and J is TRBJ2-5; the match to TRBD2 covers 13 bases. Trimming cost V 8 bases and J 5 bases; bases outside gene matches: 9. The V gene's germline CDR1 is SGHTS and CDR2 YDEGEE. This CDR3 has 15 residues. The CDR3 spells CASRGLAGVWETQYF. CDR3 nucleotides: TGTGCCAGTCGTGGACTAGCGGGAGTTTGGGAGACCCAGTACTTC.

The rearrangement uses TRBV6-6 and TRBJ1-1; no definite D call. The germline V gene has CDR1 MNHNY and CDR2 SVGAGI (reference sequence). Trimming removed 6 bases at V and 4 bases at J, with 12 bases between. CDR3 length: 13 residues. The CDR3 DNA reads as TGTGCCAGCAGGGTTGGCAGCTCCACTGAAGCTTTCTTT. Translation: CASRVGSSTEAFF.

This clone was picked up one time. The V and J genes are TRBV6-1 and TRBJ2-7; 12 bases map to TRBD2. V lost 3 bases and J lost 4; bases outside the gene matches: 7. The CDR3 has 16 residues. The V gene's germline CDR1 is MNHNS and CDR2 SASEGT. This CDR3 reads CASSDIGTSGLYEQYF. CDR3 sequence (DNA): TGTGCCAGCAGTGATATCGGGACTAGCGGGTTATACGAGCAGTACTTC.

The V call is TRBV2, the J call TRBJ2-1, with 7 positions matching TRBD1. Germline values: CDR1 SNHLY, CDR2 FYNNEI. The CDR3 extends over 16 amino acids. J was trimmed by 5 bases and V by 2 bases; bases with no gene match: 9. The CDR3 protein is CASSELYRGENNEQFF. As DNA, the CDR3 is TGTGCCAGCAGTGAATTATACAGGGGCGAGAACAATGAGCAGTTCTTC.

The rearrangement links TRBV4-1 to TRBJ2-5; 9 bases line up with TRBD2. The J call may not be correct, given that the DNA end is closer to TRBJ2-7. The CDR3 runs 15 residues. Germline V CDR1 and CDR2: MGHRA, YSYEKL. This CDR3 is CASSQFSGRTDEQYF. The CDR3 DNA is TGCGCCAGCAGCCAATTTAGCGGGAGAACCGACGAGCAGTACTTC.

The genes are TRBV18 and TRBJ2-5; D gene uncertain. The CDR3 totals 11 residues. The germline V gene encodes CDR1 KGHSH and CDR2 LQKENI. Trimming took off 4 bases at V and 1 base at J, with 1 base between the two ends. DNA for the CDR3: TGTGCCAGCTCACTCCAAGAGACCCAGTACTTC. Its translation is CASSLQETQYF.

The gene calls are TRBV27 and TRBJ1-2; 7 bases agree with TRBD1. V lost 6 bases to trimming and J lost 6 bases; unmatched junction nucleotides: 10. Germline CDR1 reads MNHEY; CDR2 reads SMNVEV (reference sequence). The CDR3 runs to 14 residues. Here the CDR3 reads CASRLTGAMDGYTF. CDR3 DNA: TGTGCCAGCAGGCTCACAGGGGCAATGGATGGCTACACCTTC.

The rearrangement uses TRBV10-3 and TRBJ2-1; 8 bases fit TRBD1. The J segment lost 4 bases and the V segment lost 10 bases, leaving 9 bases of the junction unmatched. This CDR3 is 14 amino acids long. Germline CDR1 ENHRY, CDR2 SYGVKD. The CDR3 DNA follows: TGTGCCACAGGGACAGGCGACTTTTACAATGAGCAGTTCTTC. Translating gives CATGTGDFYNEQFF.

For the CDR3, the DNA is TGTGCCAGCAGTTTATCGGAGGGTGCCGATACGCAGTATTTT. Protein sequence: CASSLSEGADTQYF. V gene TRBV27 combines with J gene TRBJ2-3; D might be TRBD2 (6 bases). Germline CDR1 is MNHEY and CDR2 is SMNVEV (reference sequence). The CDR3 has 14 residues. Trimming stripped 0 bases from V and 6 bases from J, with 10 bases between.

This chain connects TRBV28 to TRBJ1-4; D is perhaps TRBD1 (5 bases). CDR1 and CDR2 from the germline V gene are MDHEN and SYDVKM. The CDR3 is 16 amino acids. Deletions cut 4 bases from V and 4 bases from J, with 16 bases between. Written as DNA, the CDR3 is TGTGCCAGCAGTTACCGGGACGGAGGGTATAATGAAAAACTGTTTTTT. As protein: CASSYRDGGYNEKLFF. The full variable domain, its missing parts supplied by reference TRBV28 and TRBJ1-4, is DVKVTQSSRYLVKRTGEKVFLECVQDMDHENMFWYRQDPGLGLRLIYFSYDVKMKEKGDIPEGYSVSREKKERFSLILESASTNQTSMYLCASSYRDGGYNEKLFFGSGTQLSVL.

The chain links TRBV27 to TRBJ2-7; D is perhaps TRBD2 (5 bases). V was trimmed by 2 bases and J by 3 bases, leaving 11 bases between them. Germline CDR1 and CDR2: MNHEY and SMNVEV (reference sequence). There are 14 residues in the CDR3. The CDR3 DNA reads as TGTGCCAGCAGTTTAGGGAGAAAGGGCTACGAGCAGTACTTC. This gives the protein CASSLGRKGYEQYF.

This chain connects TRBV27 to TRBJ1-5; D unresolved. Germline V gene lookup returns CDR1 MNHEY and CDR2 SMNVEV (reference sequence). The CDR3 has 16 residues. V dropped 0 bases and J dropped 1 base, with 10 bases sitting between them. CDR3 sequence (DNA): TGTGCCAGCAGTTTATCGAAGGACGGCAGCAATCAGCCCCAGCATTTT. This sequence encodes CASSLSKDGSNQPQHF.

The chain links TRBV27 to TRBJ1-1; 9 bases are a match to TRBD1. This CDR3 spans 14 amino acids. Unmatched junction bases numbered 7, after V lost 6 bases and J lost 5 bases. Looked up from germline, CDR1 is MNHEY and CDR2 is SMNVEV (reference sequence). CDR3 in amino acids: CASSHGTGLTEAFF. The CDR3 DNA follows: TGTGCCAGCAGCCACGGGACAGGGCTTACTGAAGCTTTCTTT.

This clone was recorded once. V is TRBV13 and J is TRBJ2-3; TRBD1 matches at 7 bases. Germline-derived CDR1 and CDR2 are PRHDT and FYEKMQ (reference sequence). This CDR3 comprises 16 residues. V lost 4 bases to trimming and J lost 3 bases; unmatched junction nucleotides: 10. In nucleotides, the CDR3 is TGTGCCAGCAGCTCCGGTCAGGGGGTTTGGACAGATACGCAGTATTTT. Residues: CASSSGQGVWTDTQYF.

The chain combines TRBV21-1 with TRBJ2-7; TRBD2, as called in the table, went unchecked against the DNA. TRBV21-1 is annotated as a pseudogene. The CDR3 has 16 residues. CDR3 coding DNA: TGTGCCAGCAGCTCAGAGGAGGCAGGCGTCTCCTACGAGCAGTACTTC. Amino acids: CASSSEEAGVSYEQYF.

The rearrangement joins TRBV7-9 to TRBJ2-2; 10 bases line up with TRBD1. The CDR3 is 15 amino acids. With V trimmed by 4 bases and J by 7 bases, 6 bases remained unmatched. Germline values: CDR1 SEHNR, CDR2 FQNEAQ (reference sequence). The CDR3 sequence is CASSSGQGLYGELFF. The CDR3 nucleotides are TGTGCCAGCAGCTCGGGACAGGGGTTGTACGGGGAGCTGTTTTTT.

V is TRBV9 and J is TRBJ1-1; weak D call: TRBD1 (6 bases). V lost 0 bases to trimming and J lost 4 bases, with 7 bases between them. From germline, CDR1 is SGDLS and CDR2 YYNGEE. The CDR3 is made up of 13 amino acids. The CDR3 DNA reads TGTGCCAGCAGCGTAGACAGGGCCACTGAAGCTTTCTTT. Its translation: CASSVDRATEAFF.

V usage is TRBV2 and J usage is TRBJ1-3; D is unclear. This CDR3 is built from 14 residues. V lost 0 bases, J lost 8 bases, and 11 bases lay in between. The germline gives CDR1 SNHLY, CDR2 FYNNEI. This CDR3 is CASSEAGKFDTIYF. Written as DNA, the CDR3 is TGTGCCAGCAGTGAAGCCGGGAAATTCGACACCATATATTTT.

CDR3 in amino acids: CAISQPGQGTNEQFF. CDR3 nucleotides: TGTGCCATCAGTCAGCCGGGACAGGGGACGAATGAGCAGTTCTTC. The chain employs TRBV10-3 and TRBJ2-1, with 10 bases aligning to TRBD1. Looked up from germline, CDR1 is ENHRY and CDR2 is SYGVKD. This CDR3 has 15 amino acids. V shed 5 bases and J 7 bases; nucleotides not matched to a gene: 8.